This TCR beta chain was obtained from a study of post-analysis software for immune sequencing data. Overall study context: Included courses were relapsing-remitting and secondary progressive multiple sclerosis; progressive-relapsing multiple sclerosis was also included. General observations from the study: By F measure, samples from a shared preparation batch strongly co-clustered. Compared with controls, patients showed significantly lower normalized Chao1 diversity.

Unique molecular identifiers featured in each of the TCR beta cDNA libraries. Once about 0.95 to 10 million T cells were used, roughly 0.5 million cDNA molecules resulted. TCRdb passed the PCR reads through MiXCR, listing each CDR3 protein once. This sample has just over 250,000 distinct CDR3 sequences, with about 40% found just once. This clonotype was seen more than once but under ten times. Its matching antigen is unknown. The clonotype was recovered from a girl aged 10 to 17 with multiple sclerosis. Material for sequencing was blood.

The CDR3 DNA follows: TGTGCCAGCAGCTTACAGTCAGCCGCTCACAATCAGCCCCAGCATTTT. Its protein product is CASSLQSAAHNQPQHF. This sequence joins TRBV7-2 and TRBJ1-5, with no clear D. CDR1 and CDR2 (germline): SGHTA, FQGNSA. Trimming shortened V by 2 bases and J by 3 bases, and 14 bases separated the two germline ends. CDR3 length equals 16 residues.